Below are 6 T cell receptor beta chains sequenced from a single sample in a study of blood T cells in healthy people across ages. PCR was performed a second time for about 7 to 12 cycles using a sample-barcoded 5' primer and a J-beta primer mix. Each CDR3 protein is one row after TCRdb ran MiXCR on the 5' RACE reads. The profile shows 1.5 million to 1.9 million distinct CDR3 sequences, roughly 43% of them singletons. Sample: blood. Every receptor here comes from a woman aged 18-29 years in good health.

V usage is TRBV11-1 and J usage is TRBJ2-4; maybe TRBD1 (5 bases). The ends were cut back, 5 bases at V and 2 bases at J, with 13 bases in the middle. Germline CDR1 SGHAT, CDR2 FQDESV (reference sequence). This CDR3 comprises 15 residues. The CDR3 is CASSLAGHSKNIQYF. DNA for the CDR3: TGTGCCAGCAGCCTCGCAGGACACTCCAAAAACATTCAGTACTTC.

This clonotype was found a few times. The chain links TRBV12-3 or TRBV12-4 to TRBJ2-3, with 12 bases matching TRBD2. With 6 bases clipped from V and 4 bases from J, the junction kept 5 bases outside the gene matches. The CDR3 sequence is 15 residues long. The CDR3 nucleotides read TGTGCCAGCAGCAGACTAGCGGGGGCACCAGATACGCAGTATTTT. Protein: CASSRLAGAPDTQYF.

The chain joins TRBV12-3 or TRBV12-4 to TRBJ2-5, with 11 positions matching TRBD1. This CDR3 region has 15 residues. After removal of 3 bases from V and 5 bases from J, the junction contained 5 bases not matched to a gene. DNA of the CDR3: TGTGCCAGCAGTTTTGGACAGGGGGCGGGTGAGACCCAGTACTTC. Its protein product is CASSFGQGAGETQYF.

There are many counts of this clonotype. The chain recombines TRBV20-1 with TRBJ2-7; D unclear. From germline, CDR1 is DFQATT and CDR2 SNEGSKA (reference sequence). V shed 3 bases and J shed 2 bases, with 5 bases lying between them. This CDR3 has 11 amino acids. The CDR3, as DNA: TGCAGTGCTAGTAGAGCCTACGAGCAGTACTTC. This encodes CSASRAYEQYF.

The V and J genes are TRBV5-1 and TRBJ1-1; the D gene is possibly TRBD1 (6 bases). Germline loops: CDR1 SGHRS, CDR2 YFSETQ. V gave up 4 bases and J gave up 3 bases, with 19 bases separating them. This CDR3 spans 16 amino acids. CDR3 residues: CASSPARDNMYTEAFF. The CDR3 DNA follows: TGCGCCAGCAGCCCCGCCCGGGACAATATGTACACTGAAGCTTTCTTT.

This clonotype occurred a few times. V usage is TRBV20-1 and J usage is TRBJ1-4; TRBD1 might be the D (5 bases). Germline CDR1 reads DFQATT; CDR2 reads SNEGSKA (reference sequence). The CDR3 consists of 15 residues. V was clipped by 2 bases and J by 8 bases, with 18 bases between them. The CDR3 spells CSARPSGVGREKLFF. The CDR3 DNA reads as TGCAGTGCTAGACCTTCGGGGGTCGGACGGGAAAAACTGTTTTTT.